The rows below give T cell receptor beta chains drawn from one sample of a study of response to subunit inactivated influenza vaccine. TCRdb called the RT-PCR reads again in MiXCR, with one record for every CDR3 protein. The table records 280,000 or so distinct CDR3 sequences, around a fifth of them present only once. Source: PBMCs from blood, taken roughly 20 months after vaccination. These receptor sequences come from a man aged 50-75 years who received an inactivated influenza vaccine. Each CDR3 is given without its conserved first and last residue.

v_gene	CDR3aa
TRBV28	ASSLLAGAGETQY
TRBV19	ASSIPRDKLF
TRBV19	ASRTGTMGYGYT
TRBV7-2	ASSLAGQINTEAF
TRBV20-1	SARSRSNEQF
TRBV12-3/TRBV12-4	ASSLKLTYEQY
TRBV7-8	ASSPLGQGSYEQY
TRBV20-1	SATASGNPTGELF
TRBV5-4	ASSPTIRDSNEKLF
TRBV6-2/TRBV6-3	ASSYPRINSNQPQH
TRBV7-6	ASSLSLVGNTIY
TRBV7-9	ASSRGPLAEAF
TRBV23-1	ASSLPGIARSGNTIY
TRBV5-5	ASSGGGAGYT
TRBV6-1	ASSISGANVLT
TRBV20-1	IILGDDALCSNQPQH
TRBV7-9	ASSHLEGVTGNTIY
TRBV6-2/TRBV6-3	ASSYGRVQYEQY
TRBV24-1	ATSDPSTGSYEQY
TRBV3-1	ASSERLNTEAF
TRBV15	ATSRDLGPGDYGYT
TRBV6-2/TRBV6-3	ASRGRGRTNLVYSNQSQH
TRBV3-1	ASSQAQGRSPLH
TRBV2	AGSRVVDFSPLH
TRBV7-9	ASSQLTEKDGYT
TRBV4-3	ASSQDLLRSNEQF
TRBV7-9	ASSLWRTYEQY
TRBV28	ASSFQTGGLPGQY
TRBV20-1	SAPPGVIGGEQY
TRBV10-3	AISVSGQQETQY
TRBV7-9	ASSSEYQETQY
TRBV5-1	ASSLVPDRAVSNGYT
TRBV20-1	SASNFKVSHEQY
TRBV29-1	SVVHLTGDTEAF